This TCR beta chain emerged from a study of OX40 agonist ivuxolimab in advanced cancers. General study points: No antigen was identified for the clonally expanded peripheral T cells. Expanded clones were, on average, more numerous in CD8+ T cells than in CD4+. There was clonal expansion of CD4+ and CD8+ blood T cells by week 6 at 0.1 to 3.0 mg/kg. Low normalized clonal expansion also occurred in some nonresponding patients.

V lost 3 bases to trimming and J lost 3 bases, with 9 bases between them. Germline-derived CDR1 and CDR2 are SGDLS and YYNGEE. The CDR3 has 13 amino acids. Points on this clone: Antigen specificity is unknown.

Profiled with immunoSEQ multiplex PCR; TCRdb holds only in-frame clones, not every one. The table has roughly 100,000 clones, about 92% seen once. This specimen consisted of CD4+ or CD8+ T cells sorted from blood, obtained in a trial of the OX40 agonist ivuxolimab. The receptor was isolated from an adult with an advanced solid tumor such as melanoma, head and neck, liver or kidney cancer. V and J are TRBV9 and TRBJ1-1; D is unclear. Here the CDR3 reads CASSGQVDTEAFF. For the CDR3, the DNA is TGTGCCAGCAGCGGCCAAGTGGACACTGAAGCTTTCTTT.